The 15 T cell receptor beta chains below come from one sample, sequenced in a study of blood T cell repertoires in COVID-19. Clones were read by immunoSEQ multiplex PCR, and TCRdb kept only the in-frame ones, dropping some. Counted here are 200,000 or so clones, roughly 90% occurring once; the ten biggest clones make up about 2.4%. Sample: PBMCs or T cells enriched from blood (not recorded which). These receptor sequences come from a woman aged 25 to 45 who had recovered from COVID-19.

This clone has a single count. The V and J genes are TRBV6-4 and TRBJ1-2; TRBD1 agrees at 8 bases. This CDR3 is built from 15 residues. V dropped 4 bases and J dropped 6; count of bases not matched to a gene: 10. The germline gives CDR1 MRHNA, CDR2 SNTAGT. This chain's CDR3 is CASSAGGQGWHGYTF. CDR3 sequence (DNA): TGTGCCAGCAGTGCCGGAGGACAGGGTTGGCATGGCTACACCTTC.

The rearrangement joins TRBV9 to TRBJ1-1; 7 bases align to TRBD1. J was trimmed by 5 bases and V by 4 bases; bases with no gene match: 8. The germline V gene has CDR1 SGDLS and CDR2 YYNGEE. The CDR3 contains 14 residues. The CDR3 protein is CASSPYTTGTEAFF. CDR3 coding DNA: TGTGCCAGCAGCCCTTACACGACAGGGACTGAAGCTTTCTTT.

The chain joins TRBV18 to TRBJ1-2; D uncertain. This CDR3 is built from 13 residues. The V gene lost 2 bases and the J gene lost 8 bases, with 12 bases spanning the gap. CDR1 is KGHSH and CDR2 is LQKENI in the germline V gene. The DNA of the CDR3 is TGTGCCAGCTCACCAGCGGGTCTAAACGGCTACACCTTC. The encoded protein is CASSPAGLNGYTF.

The chain employs TRBV15 and TRBJ2-1, with 7 nucleotides matching TRBD2. CDR3 length: 18 residues. CDR1 LNHNV and CDR2 YYDKDF come from the germline V gene (reference sequence). The V gene end was trimmed by 3 bases and the J gene end by 5 bases; junction bases not matched to a gene: 16. CDR3 residues: CATSSYLPVRGMNNEQFF. The CDR3 nucleotides are TGTGCCACCAGCAGTTACCTTCCCGTGCGGGGGATGAACAATGAGCAGTTCTTC.

This chain links TRBV4-3 with TRBJ1-4; D call uncertain. The length of the CDR3 is 12 residues. Per germline, CDR1 LGHNA and CDR2 YSLEER. The V end was cut by 0 bases, the J end by 8 bases, with 4 bases between. The CDR3 spells CASSQDLEKLFF. In DNA form, the CDR3 reads TGCGCCAGCAGCCAAGATTTAGAAAAACTGTTTTTT.

The J gene is TRBJ2-3, the V gene TRBV13, with TRBD2 matching 7 bases. This CDR3 has 17 residues. CDR1 is PRHDT, CDR2 FYEKMQ, per germline (reference sequence). V trimming: 1 base; J trimming: 2 bases; junction bases outside the gene matches: 9. The CDR3: CASSLEPTSRSTDTQYF. CDR3 DNA sequence: TGTGCCAGCAGCTTAGAACCGACTAGCAGATCCACAGATACGCAGTATTTT.

The genes are TRBV5-1 and TRBJ1-2, with unresolved D. V lost 0 bases and J 1 base, leaving 13 bases between the germline ends. This CDR3 region has 16 residues. Germline CDR1 SGHRS, CDR2 YFSETQ. This CDR3 reads CASSLGLGPINYGYTF. The CDR3 region has the DNA TGCGCCAGCAGCTTGGGTCTCGGTCCCATTAACTATGGCTACACCTTC.

The V gene is TRBV5-4, the J gene TRBJ2-1; TRBD2 agrees at 8 bases. Germline CDR1 and CDR2: SGHNT and YYREEE (reference sequence). The length of the CDR3 is 16 residues. V gave up 5 bases and J gave up 4 bases; unmatched junction bases: 11. CDR3 protein: CASRRSGLANYNEQFF. The CDR3, as DNA: TGTGCCAGCAGGCGGAGCGGACTAGCAAATTACAATGAGCAGTTCTTC.

The sample holds one count of this clone. The chain has TRBV4-3 and TRBJ1-6; D might be TRBD1 (5 bases). CDR3 length: 17 amino acids. Germline V gene sequence: CDR1 LGHNA, CDR2 YSLEER. The V end was cut by 0 bases, the J end by 7 bases, with 16 bases between. CDR3 protein: CASSQDRSSTGNSPLHF. As DNA, the CDR3 is TGCGCCAGCAGCCAAGATCGCTCTTCAACAGGAAATTCACCCCTCCACTTT.

The CDR3 bases are TGTGCCAGCAGTTACGGCGGGTACTACGAGCAGTACTTC. Translation gives CASSYGGYYEQYF. The rearrangement links TRBV6-5 to TRBJ2-7, with a weak D call TRBD2 (5 bases). This CDR3 contains 13 residues. V lost 2 bases and J 3 bases, leaving 8 bases between the germline ends. CDR1 MNHEY and CDR2 SVGAGI come from the germline V gene.

This sequence joins TRBV25-1 and TRBJ2-5; no firm D call. V was clipped by 6 bases and J by 5 bases, with 13 bases between them. The CDR3 is made up of 13 amino acids. Germline V gives CDR1 MGHDK, CDR2 SYGVNS. The CDR3 DNA is TGTGCCAGCAGGCCCCCGGCGGTGGAGACCCAGTACTTC. This sequence encodes CASRPPAVETQYF.

V is TRBV19 and J is TRBJ2-2, with 8 nucleotides matching TRBD1. The CDR3 loop spans 15 amino acids. V gave up 2 bases and J gave up 5 bases; unmatched junction bases: 4. CDR1 is LNHDA, CDR2 SQIVND, per germline (reference sequence). CDR3 sequence reads: CASSISRQGTGELFF. CDR3 in DNA: TGTGCCAGTAGTATATCCCGACAGGGGACCGGGGAGCTGTTTTTT. Full variable domain (outside the CDR3, taken from reference TRBV19 and TRBJ2-2): DGGITQSPKYLFRKEGQNVTLSCEQNLNHDAMYWYRQDPGQGLRLIYYSQIVNDFQKGDIAEGYSVSREKKESFPLTVTSAQKNPTAFYLCASSISRQGTGELFFGEGSRLTVL.

The chain links TRBV7-9 to TRBJ1-1; D uncertain. CDR1 is SEHNR, CDR2 FQNEAQ, per germline (reference sequence). The CDR3 has 13 amino acids. V shed 3 bases and J shed 0 bases, with 5 bases lying between them. The CDR3 coding sequence is TGTGCCAGCAGCTTCTCCGTGAACACTGAAGCTTTCTTT. This gives the protein CASSFSVNTEAFF.

V is TRBV7-2 and J is TRBJ2-1; possible D gene TRBD2, 5 bases. The CDR3 totals 14 residues. The ends were cut back, 2 bases at V and 2 bases at J, with 7 bases in the middle. Germline CDR1 SGHTA, CDR2 FQGNSA. CDR3 in DNA: TGTGCCAGCAGCTTACTTAGCGCCTACAATGAGCAGTTCTTC. This translates into CASSLLSAYNEQFF.

V and J are TRBV7-9 and TRBJ2-3; D is undetermined. Germline assignment: CDR1 SEHNR and CDR2 FQNEAQ (reference sequence). CDR3 length equals 14 residues. V was pared by 2 bases and J by 1 base, with 7 bases between. CDR3: CASSLRLGTDTQYF. The DNA for the CDR3 is TGTGCCAGCAGCTTAAGACTGGGCACAGATACGCAGTATTTT.